These 15 T cell receptor beta chains share one sample of origin, sequenced in a study of shared clonotypes between healthy human individuals. CD8 cells classed as naive were CD45RO-negative and positively selected for CCR7, excluding terminally differentiated effector memory CD45RA+ cells. Produced via immunoSEQ multiplex PCR; TCRdb's table is partial and in-frame only. The repertoire has about 700,000 clones, just over 90% of them found once; the top ten carry 24%. Sequenced input: naive CD8+ T cells sorted from blood. The receptors originated from a man aged 25-45 years in good health.

This clone is a singleton in its sample. The chain employs TRBV7-8 and TRBJ2-7; 7 bases align to TRBD2. V shed 3 bases, J shed 2 bases, and the junction held 7 bases outside the gene matches. The germline CDR1 and CDR2 sequences are SGHVS and FQNEAQ. This CDR3 contains 15 residues. The CDR3 DNA reads TGTGCCAGCAGCTTCCTTGCGGGGGTCCCCTACGAGCAGTACTTC. Translation gives CASSFLAGVPYEQYF.

CDR3 coding DNA: TGTGCCAGCAGTTCACGGGACAGGGGGAACGGTCAGCCCCAGCATTTT. Protein sequence: CASSSRDRGNGQPQHF. The rearrangement links TRBV6-6 to TRBJ1-5; TRBD1 matches at 11 bases. Germline V gene sequence: CDR1 MNHNY, CDR2 SVGAGI (reference sequence). The CDR3 extends over 16 amino acids. With 4 bases clipped from V and 6 bases from J, the junction kept 8 bases outside the gene matches.

The chain carries TRBV2 and TRBJ2-3, with D perhaps given as TRBD1 or TRBD2 (8 bases each). In germline, CDR1 is SNHLY, CDR2 FYNNEI. Trimming stripped 4 bases from V and 6 bases from J, with 20 bases between. This CDR3 contains 16 residues. The CDR3 DNA reads as TGTGCCAGCAGTGGACGGACTAGCCAGGGGGCCGATACGCAGTATTTT. Protein product: CASSGRTSQGADTQYF. Together with reference TRBV2 and TRBJ2-3, the CDR3 gives the full variable domain: EPEVTQTPSHQVTQMGQEVILRCVPISNHLYFYWYRQILGQKVEFLVSFYNNEISEKSEIFDDQFSVERPDGSNFTLKIRSTKLEDSAMYFCASSGRTSQGADTQYFGPGTRLTVL.

This clone was recorded many times. CDR3 in DNA: TGCAGCGCCTTGGGCACCGGGGAGCTGTTTTTT. This codes for CSALGTGELFF. The chain couples TRBV29-1 to TRBJ2-2; D gene ambiguous. The V gene lost 7 bases and the J gene lost 4 bases, with 7 bases spanning the gap. Germline V gene data show CDR1 as SQVTM and CDR2 as ANQGSEA. CDR3 length: 11 residues.

This clone was counted a single time. The chain links TRBV29-1 to TRBJ2-1; either TRBD1 or TRBD2 may supply D (5 bases each). This CDR3 spans 14 amino acids. Trimming shortened V by 6 bases and J by 0 bases, and 12 bases separated the two germline ends. Germline CDR1 SQVTM, CDR2 ANQGSEA. The CDR3 DNA is TGCAGCGTGAGGGACGGAAGCTCCTACAATGAGCAGTTCTTC. Amino acid sequence: CSVRDGSSYNEQFF.

The J gene is TRBJ2-2, the V gene TRBV25-1; weak D call: TRBD2 (6 bases). The V end lost 8 bases, the J end lost 2 bases, and 15 bases lay between the germline ends. CDR3 length equals 15 residues. The V gene's germline CDR1 is MGHDK and CDR2 SYGVNS. DNA of the CDR3: TGTGCCAGCCGGGACTTTGCCCCTAACACCGGGGAGCTGTTTTTT. It encodes CASRDFAPNTGELFF.

The chain joins TRBV2 to TRBJ2-5; TRBD2 matches at 9 bases. The CDR3 is 14 amino acids. V lost 8 bases and J lost 3; bases outside the gene matches: 7. Germline values: CDR1 SNHLY, CDR2 FYNNEI. The CDR3 DNA is TGTGCCAGCCCTCTGACTAGCGGAAAAGAGACCCAGTACTTC. It codes for CASPLTSGKETQYF. Variable domain in full (rest from reference TRBV2 and TRBJ2-5): EPEVTQTPSHQVTQMGQEVILRCVPISNHLYFYWYRQILGQKVEFLVSFYNNEISEKSEIFDDQFSVERPDGSNFTLKIRSTKLEDSAMYFCASPLTSGKETQYFGPGTRLLVL.

This rearrangement joins TRBV9 to TRBJ1-3; 8 bases are shared with TRBD1. Per the germline V gene, CDR1 is SGDLS and CDR2 is YYNGEE. The CDR3 extends over 15 amino acids. The ends lost 5 bases at V and 0 bases at J; junction bases unmatched: 4. The CDR3 DNA sequence: TGTGCCAGCAGTGAGGGACAGGACTCTGGAAACACCATATATTTT. Residues: CASSEGQDSGNTIYF.

The CDR3 region has the DNA TGTGCCATCAGTGAAGGACCGGGACAGGATGGCTACACCTTC. Translation gives CAISEGPGQDGYTF. The J gene is TRBJ1-2, the V gene TRBV10-3; 8 bases match TRBD1. V shed 3 bases and J 6 bases; nucleotides not matched to a gene: 6. CDR3 length: 14 amino acids. CDR1 ENHRY and CDR2 SYGVKD come from the germline V gene.

The V gene is TRBV7-9, the J gene TRBJ1-1, with D perhaps matching TRBD1 (5 bases). The CDR3 has 13 residues. V shed 1 base and J shed 5 bases, with 8 bases lying between them. Germline V gene sequence: CDR1 SEHNR, CDR2 FQNEAQ (reference sequence). Written as DNA, the CDR3 is TGTGCCAGCAGCTTAGACAGGACTACTGAAGCTTTCTTT. It is translated as CASSLDRTTEAFF.

The V call is TRBV25-1, the J call TRBJ2-5; TRBD1 matches 9 bases. Losses at the gene ends were 8 bases for V and 2 bases for J; bases not matched to a gene: 3. The CDR3 covers 13 residues. CDR1 is MGHDK, CDR2 SYGVNS, per germline. Here the CDR3 DNA reads TGTGCCAGCCAGACAGGGGGGCAAGAGACCCAGTACTTC. This sequence encodes CASQTGGQETQYF.

This chain links TRBV5-5 with TRBJ2-4; 8 bases agree with TRBD1. The V and J ends lost 4 bases and 5 bases, in that order; junction bases with no gene match: 11. CDR1 SGHKS and CDR2 YYEKEE come from the germline V gene (reference sequence). The CDR3 is made up of 16 amino acids. The CDR3 protein is CASSPWTGTGQNIQYF. CDR3 nucleotides: TGTGCCAGCAGCCCGTGGACAGGGACTGGCCAAAACATTCAGTACTTC.

Notes on this clone: Other DNA sequences in this sample translate to the same CDR3. The rearrangement uses TRBV11-2 and TRBJ2-1; D gene uncertain. V was shortened by 5 bases and J by 1 base, with 12 bases between the two germline ends. Germline values: CDR1 SGHAT, CDR2 FQNNGV. This CDR3 is built from 15 residues. CDR3 loop: CASSPPGQSYNEQFF. In DNA, the CDR3 is TGTGCCAGCAGCCCCCCTGGCCAGTCCTACAATGAGCAGTTCTTC.

The V gene is TRBV9, the J gene TRBJ1-2; no definite D call. The ends were cut back, 3 bases at V and 12 bases at J, with 3 bases in the middle. Germline CDR1 SGDLS, CDR2 YYNGEE. CDR3 length: 8 residues. The CDR3: CASSENTF. The CDR3 bases are TGTGCCAGCAGCGAAAACACCTTC.

About this clone itself: Different DNA sequences within this sample yield the same CDR3. The chain uses TRBV27 and TRBJ2-3; D is ambiguous. Trimming shortened V by 3 bases and J by 0 bases, and 10 bases separated the two germline ends. Germline V gene sequence: CDR1 MNHEY, CDR2 SMNVEV (reference sequence). CDR3 length equals 15 residues. CDR3 loop: CASSFWQTSTDTQYF. Here the CDR3 DNA reads TGTGCCAGCAGTTTTTGGCAAACTAGCACAGATACGCAGTATTTT.